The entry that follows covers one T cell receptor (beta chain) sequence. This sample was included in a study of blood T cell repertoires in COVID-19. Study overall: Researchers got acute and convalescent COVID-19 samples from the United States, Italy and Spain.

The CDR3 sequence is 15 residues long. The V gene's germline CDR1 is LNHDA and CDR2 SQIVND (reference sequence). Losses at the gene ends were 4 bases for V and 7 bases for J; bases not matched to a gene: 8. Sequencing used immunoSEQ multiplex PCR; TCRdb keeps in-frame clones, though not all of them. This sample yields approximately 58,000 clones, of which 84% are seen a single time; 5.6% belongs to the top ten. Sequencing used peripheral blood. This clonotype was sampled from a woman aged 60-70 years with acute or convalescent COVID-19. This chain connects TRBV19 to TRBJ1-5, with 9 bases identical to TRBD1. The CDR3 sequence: CASSKWTGEGQPQHF. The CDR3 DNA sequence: TGTGCCAGTAGTAAATGGACAGGGGAAGGGCAGCCCCAGCATTTT.